One and the same sample provided the 13 T cell receptor beta chains below, sequenced in a study of T cells in Graves' hyperthyroidism and ophthalmopathy. TCR beta CDR3 regions were amplified from RNA transcripts. Using the HTBI primer set, a first-round RT-PCR was run on the TCR CDR3. In TCRdb, the multiplex PCR reads were re-called with MiXCR into one record per CDR3 protein. Of around 380,000 distinct CDR3 sequences in the sample, about 13% were seen once. Sequences were obtained from blood. These receptors all stem from a young man with Graves' hyperthyroidism that later progressed to Graves' ophthalmopathy.

As to this clonotype: This may stem from a read error, because a much larger clone lies one nucleotide away. This sequence joins TRBV7-9 and TRBJ2-2, with a tentative D call TRBD2 (5 bases). This CDR3 region has 13 residues. Germline V gene lookup returns CDR1 SEHNR and CDR2 FQNEAQ (reference sequence). Here the CDR3 reads CASRPSGTGELSF. CDR3 DNA: TGTGCCAGCCGACCCTCCGGCACCGGGGAGCTGTCTTTT.

The gene calls are TRBV7-6 and TRBJ2-3; 7 nucleotides match TRBD2. The CDR3 extends over 16 amino acids. Per germline, CDR1 SGHVS and CDR2 FNYEAQ. Trimming at V came to 3 bases and at J to 3 bases, leaving 9 bases not matched to a gene. The CDR3 loop reads CASSFGTNGNTDTQYF. The CDR3 region has the DNA TGTGCCAGCAGCTTTGGGACTAACGGGAATACAGATACGCAGTATTTT.

The chain links TRBV9 to TRBJ1-1; tentative D call: TRBD1 (5 bases). V lost 0 bases, J lost 3 bases, and 15 bases lay in between. The CDR3 extends over 16 amino acids. The germline CDR1 and CDR2 sequences are SGDLS and YYNGEE. The CDR3 DNA follows: TGTGCCAGCAGCGTAGGAATAGGGGATGGGGACACTGAAGCTTTCTTT. Translation gives CASSVGIGDGDTEAFF.

As concerns this clonotype: A clone one base away is much larger, so this may be a read error. V is TRBV11-2 and J is TRBJ1-4; D is undetermined. The CDR3 is made up of 13 amino acids. Germline V gives CDR1 SGHAT, CDR2 FQNNGV. CDR3 sequence: CAGSLEMNEKLFF. CDR3 DNA sequence: TGTGCCGGCAGCTTAGAGATGAATGAAAAACTGTTTTTT.

This clonotype was detected many times. The chain recombines TRBV18 with TRBJ1-1; unclear D gene. The CDR3 runs 11 residues. V gave up 8 bases and J gave up 7 bases, with 11 bases separating them. CDR1 and CDR2 from the germline V gene are KGHSH and LQKENI. The CDR3 bases are TGTGCCAGCAGCCCGAGTAGTGAAGCTTTCTTT. This sequence encodes CASSPSSEAFF.

V is TRBV5-1 and J is TRBJ2-7; 7 bases align to TRBD2. The junction had 6 bases not matched to a gene; V was cut back by 2 bases and J by 4 bases. Germline V gene sequence: CDR1 SGHRS, CDR2 YFSETQ. The CDR3 spans 14 residues. CDR3 coding DNA: TGCGCCAGCAGCTTAGGGAGGGCACCGTACGAGCAGTACTTC. Its protein product is CASSLGRAPYEQYF. The variable domain in full, with the rest retrieved from reference TRBV5-1 and TRBJ2-7, is KAGVTQTPRYLIKTRGQQVTLSCSPISGHRSVSWYQQTPGQGLQFLFEYFSETQRNKGNFPGRFSGRQFSNSRSEMNVSTLELGDSALYLCASSLGRAPYEQYFGPGTRLTVT.

This clonotype showed up just a few times. This chain links TRBV3-1 with TRBJ2-1; 9 nucleotides match TRBD1. The ends lost 3 bases at V and 2 bases at J; junction bases unmatched: 8. The CDR3 totals 17 residues. Germline-derived CDR1 and CDR2 are LGHDT and YNNKEL (reference sequence). In DNA, the CDR3 is TGTGCCAGCAGCCACGGTCCGGGACAGGGCGCCTACAATGAGCAGTTCTTC. Translating gives CASSHGPGQGAYNEQFF.

As concerns this clonotype: A much larger clone differs by one base, so this may be a read error. V is TRBV3-1 and J is TRBJ1-5; a possible D gene is TRBD1 (6 bases). Germline loops: CDR1 LGHDT, CDR2 YNNKEL (reference sequence). This CDR3 spans 15 amino acids. The CDR3 sequence: CASSEGTLANPPQHF. The CDR3 nucleotides read TGTGCCAGCAGCGAAGGGACACTTGCTAATCCGCCCCAGCATTTT.

This clonotype was observed a handful of times. This sequence joins TRBV12-3 or TRBV12-4 and TRBJ1-1, with TRBD1 as a possible D gene (5 bases). This CDR3 region has 12 residues. Trimming pared 4 bases from V and 10 bases from J, leaving 13 bases between. In DNA form, the CDR3 reads TGTGCCAGCAGTTCCGGACGGGGCACAGCTTTCTTT. Protein: CASSSGRGTAFF.

This clonotype appeared many times. The rearrangement joins TRBV28 to TRBJ1-1; D is unclear. From germline, CDR1 is MDHEN and CDR2 SYDVKM. Between the trimmed V and J ends, which lost 7 bases and 7 bases, there was a span of 10 bases. The CDR3 totals 11 residues. The DNA of the CDR3 is TGTGCCAGCACCCGGATGCGTGAAGCTTTCTTT. Translating gives CASTRMREAFF. Full variable domain (rest looked up from reference TRBV28 and TRBJ1-1): DVKVTQSSRYLVKRTGEKVFLECVQDMDHENMFWYRQDPGLGLRLIYFSYDVKMKEKGDIPEGYSVSREKKERFSLILESASTNQTSMYLCASTRMREAFFGQGTRLTVV.

This clonotype has ten or more counts. The chain employs TRBV6-1 and TRBJ1-6, with a weak D call TRBD1 (5 bases). Germline CDR1 and CDR2: MNHNS and SASEGT. The CDR3 spans 17 residues. V was shortened by 7 bases and J by 10 bases, with 26 bases between the two germline ends. The CDR3 DNA reads as TGTGCCAGCATGAGAGATTCCCTGACAGAAAAGATATCACCCCTCCACTTT. Residues: CASMRDSLTEKISPLHF.

The rearrangement joins TRBV5-1 to TRBJ1-6, with D possibly matching TRBD1 (6 bases). The ends were cut back, 5 bases at V and 5 bases at J, with 20 bases in the middle. Per the germline V gene, CDR1 is SGHRS and CDR2 is YFSETQ. The CDR3 is made up of 17 amino acids. CDR3 DNA: TGCGCCAGCAGTCACCTCAGGGGTGGAGGGAATAATTCACCCCTCCACTTT. Translated: CASSHLRGGGNNSPLHF.

The chain carries TRBV12-3 or TRBV12-4 and TRBJ2-4, with 8 bases identical to TRBD2. After removal of 5 bases from V and 7 bases from J, the junction contained 1 base not matched to a gene. The CDR3 runs to 12 residues. In DNA, the CDR3 is TGTGCCAGCAGTCCGGGGGGGAACATTCAGTACTTC. Translating it yields CASSPGGNIQYF.